A selection of T cell receptor beta chains follows, all from one sample in a study of brain T cells in children with intractable seizures. Sequencing was performed with immunoSEQ multiplex PCR; in TCRdb, only in-frame clones are kept and a portion is missing. The sample lists about 41,000 clones, about nine tenths occurring once. This material consisted of peripheral blood, taken at surgery. These receptor sequences come from a girl aged 2 to 10 with tuberous sclerosis and intractable seizures. CDR3s include the opening cysteine and the closing phenylalanine or tryptophan. A D gene is named only where the DNA matches it firmly. Not all rows give a size; the values are once, few, many and, for expanded clones, a class.

d_call clone_size j_call v_call cdr3_aa cdr3_nt
- - TRBJ2-3 TRBV6-5 CATRRGAGWTDTQYF TGTGCCACCCGAAGGGGGGCCGGTTGGACAGATACGCAGTATTTT
- - TRBJ2-5 TRBV5-1 CASSLEGHETQYF TGCGCCAGCAGCTTGGAAGGGCATGAGACCCAGTACTTC
- - TRBJ2-2 TRBV7-9 CASSDRVANTGELFF TGTGCCAGCAGCGACCGGGTCGCGAACACCGGGGAGCTGTTTTTT
TRBD2 once TRBJ2-1 TRBV5-6 CASTPGGGNEQFF TGTGCCAGCACCCCGGGGGGTGGCAATGAGCAGTTCTTC
- - TRBJ1-1 TRBV7-2 CASSLENQNTEAFF TGTGCCAGCAGCTTAGAAAACCAGAACACTGAAGCTTTCTTT
- - TRBJ1-1 TRBV19 CASSTGHVEAFF TGTGCCAGTAGCACGGGACACGTTGAAGCTTTCTTT
- - TRBJ1-2 TRBV9 CASSPRKRVGTF TGTGCCAGCAGCCCAAGAAAGCGAGTGGGGACCTTC
- - TRBJ2-1 TRBV11-1 CASSFSSADEQFF TGTGCCAGCAGCTTCTCTAGCGCCGATGAGCAGTTCTTC
- - TRBJ1-1 TRBV7-6 CASRPNLNTEAFF TGTGCCAGCAGACCTAATTTGAACACTGAAGCTTTCTTT
TRBD2 - TRBJ2-1 TRBV6-5 CASTPGGGRSNEQFF TGTGCCAGCACCCCTGGCGGGGGGCGAAGTAATGAGCAGTTCTTC
- - TRBJ1-2 TRBV25-1 CASSTQGTTNYGYTF TGTGCCAGCAGTACGCAAGGCACCACTAACTATGGCTACACCTTC
TRBD1 - TRBJ1-2 TRBV6-5 CASNRDRSDGYTF TGTGCCAGCAACCGGGACAGGTCAGATGGCTACACCTTC
- - TRBJ1-2 TRBV19 CASSIEVPGARYGYTF TGTGCCAGTAGTATAGAGGTACCGGGGGCAAGGTATGGCTACACCTTC
- - TRBJ2-3 TRBV4-1 CASSQEIRARTDTQYF TGCGCCAGCAGCCAAGAAATCCGGGCCCGCACAGATACGCAGTATTTT
TRBD2 - TRBJ2-1 TRBV24-1 CATSAAGGLLGNEQFF TGTGCCACCAGTGCGGCGGGGGGGCTACTCGGCAATGAGCAGTTCTTC
TRBD1 - TRBJ2-2 TRBV11-2 CASSNRDRVGAGELFF TGTGCCAGCAGCAATAGGGACAGGGTGGGTGCCGGGGAGCTGTTTTTT
- - TRBJ2-3 TRBV5-1 CASSRDLVGDTQYF TGCGCCAGCAGCCGGGACTTGGTAGGGGATACGCAGTATTTT
TRBD1 - TRBJ1-3 TRBV5-1 CASSLSGQTISGNTIYF TGCGCCAGCAGTTTATCGGGACAGACGATCTCTGGAAACACCATATATTTT
- - TRBJ1-1 TRBV3-1/TRBV3-2 CASSQADTEAFF TGTGCCAGCAGCCAAGCGGACACTGAAGCTTTCTTT
TRBD2 - TRBJ2-1 TRBV7-6 CASSPHGEGLDNEQFF TGTGCCAGCAGCCCCCACGGGGAGGGACTGGACAATGAGCAGTTCTTC
TRBD1 once TRBJ1-1 TRBV11-2 CASSSDRGPFF TGTGCCAGCAGCAGTGACAGGGGGCCTTTCTTT
TRBD1 - TRBJ1-5 TRBV10-2 CASSEDRGNQPQHF TGCGCCAGCAGTGAAGACAGGGGCAATCAGCCCCAGCATTTT
- - TRBJ2-1 TRBV5-4 CASIPTGYGDEQFF TGTGCCAGCATCCCGACAGGTTATGGGGATGAGCAGTTCTTC
TRBD2 - TRBJ2-3 TRBV5-1 CASSPSGGPDTQYF TGCGCCAGCAGCCCGAGCGGGGGGCCGGATACGCAGTATTTT
- - TRBJ1-3 TRBV5-6 CASSLDPASLSGNTIYF TGTGCCAGCAGCTTGGACCCAGCCAGCCTCTCTGGAAACACCATATATTTT
TRBD1 - TRBJ2-1 TRBV5-1 CASSLWFGQGSYNEQFF TGCGCCAGCAGCTTGTGGTTCGGACAGGGCTCCTACAATGAGCAGTTCTTC
- - TRBJ1-6 TRBV2 CASSAYRVPPGNSPLHF TGTGCCAGCAGTGCGTATAGGGTCCCGCCCGGTAATTCACCCCTCCACTTT
TRBD1 - TRBJ1-1 TRBV12-5 CASGTGGVLATEAFF TGTGCTAGTGGGACAGGGGGCGTTTTGGCCACTGAAGCTTTCTTT
TRBD1 - TRBJ2-3 TRBV5-8 CASSYGTGGSTDTQYF TGTGCCAGCAGCTACGGGACAGGGGGAAGCACAGATACGCAGTATTTT
TRBD1 once TRBJ2-5 TRBV4-1 CASSQDGQGAQTQYF TGCGCCAGCAGCCAAGACGGGCAGGGGGCGCAGACCCAGTACTTC
- - TRBJ1-2 TRBV7-9 CASSLEVVGYGYTF TGTGCCAGCAGCTTAGAAGTGGTTGGCTATGGCTACACCTTC
- - TRBJ1-2 TRBV2 CASSEEGGNNYGYTF TGTGCCAGCAGTGAGGAAGGGGGGAATAACTATGGCTACACCTTC
- - TRBJ1-2 TRBV24-1 CATSDARARGYTF TGTGCCACCAGTGATGCCCGGGCCAGGGGCTACACCTTC
- - TRBJ1-1 TRBV6-5 CASSYSFHAEAFF TGTGCCAGCAGTTACTCATTTCACGCTGAAGCTTTCTTT
- - TRBJ2-3 TRBV6-2/TRBV6-3 CASSLPGGPANTQYF TGTGCCAGCAGTCTACCGGGGGGCCCAGCGAATACGCAGTATTTT
- - TRBJ2-3 TRBV20-1 CSASLYWTDPSTDTQYF TGCAGTGCTAGTCTATATTGGACGGACCCCAGCACAGATACGCAGTATTTT
TRBD1 - TRBJ1-2 TRBV28 CASRGTGGNGYTF TGTGCCAGCAGGGGGACAGGGGGTAATGGCTACACCTTC
- - TRBJ1-2 TRBV3-1/TRBV3-2 CASSQGTARVVYGYTF TGTGCCAGCAGCCAAGGGACGGCGAGGGTGGTCTATGGCTACACCTTC
- once TRBJ2-6 TRBV12-5 CASAQGSGANVLTF TGTGCTAGTGCTCAGGGCTCTGGGGCCAACGTCCTGACTTTC
TRBD2 once TRBJ2-2 TRBV9 CASSVETSGGDQDTGELFF TGTGCCAGCAGCGTAGAAACTAGCGGGGGGGATCAGGACACCGGGGAGCTGTTTTTT
- - TRBJ1-5 TRBV11-2 CASSLGPSNQPQHF TGTGCCAGCAGCTTAGGCCCGAGCAATCAGCCCCAGCATTTT
TRBD1 - TRBJ2-3 TRBV6-5 CASRGTGEDTQYF TGTGCCAGCCGAGGGACAGGAGAAGATACGCAGTATTTT
- - TRBJ2-1 TRBV5-5 CASSPSRGLSYNEQFF TGTGCCAGCAGCCCAAGCCGGGGCCTCTCCTACAATGAGCAGTTCTTC
- - TRBJ1-2 TRBV2 CASSARSYGYTF TGTGCCAGCAGTGCGCGAAGCTATGGCTACACCTTC
TRBD2 - TRBJ2-4 TRBV24-1 CATSDSQTSGGTIQYF TGTGCCACCAGTGACTCCCAGACTAGCGGGGGTACCATTCAGTACTTC
- - TRBJ2-3 TRBV24-1 CATSDRKLNGIDTQYF TGTGCCACCAGTGACCGTAAACTAAACGGGATAGATACGCAGTATTTT
- few TRBJ1-4 TRBV12-3/TRBV12-4 CASRAGSKKLFF TGTGCCAGCAGAGCCGGGAGCAAAAAACTGTTTTTT
TRBD1 - TRBJ1-3 TRBV6-1 CASSELTGRNTIYF TGTGCCAGCAGTGAACTGACAGGGAGAAACACCATATATTTT